This T cell receptor (beta chain) was identified during a study of Ad26.COV2.S vaccination and SARS-CoV-2 variants. Treatment defined: about 20 received Ad26.COV2.S at low or high dose, single or two shots; roughly five received placebo; per-sample allocation not given. The study sampled participants on day 63 after the first vaccine or placebo injection. Germline CDR1 is SGHNT and CDR2 is YYREEE (reference sequence). This CDR3 contains 13 residues. Trimming took 4 bases from V and 4 from J; bases not matched to a gene: 5. TCRdb's table, derived via immunoSEQ multiplex PCR, lists solely in-frame clones and lacks some. The repertoire holds some 450,000 clones, with less than 95% as singletons.

The TCR comes from a person between 18 and 65 years old who received the Ad26.COV2.S COVID-19 vaccine or a placebo. Sample: peripheral blood, taken in a trial of Ad26.COV2.S vaccine versus placebo. This chain links TRBV5-4 with TRBJ2-7; 7 positions match TRBD1. The CDR3 DNA is TGTGCCAGCAGCACCCAGACAGGGTACGAGCAGTACTTC. As protein: CASSTQTGYEQYF.